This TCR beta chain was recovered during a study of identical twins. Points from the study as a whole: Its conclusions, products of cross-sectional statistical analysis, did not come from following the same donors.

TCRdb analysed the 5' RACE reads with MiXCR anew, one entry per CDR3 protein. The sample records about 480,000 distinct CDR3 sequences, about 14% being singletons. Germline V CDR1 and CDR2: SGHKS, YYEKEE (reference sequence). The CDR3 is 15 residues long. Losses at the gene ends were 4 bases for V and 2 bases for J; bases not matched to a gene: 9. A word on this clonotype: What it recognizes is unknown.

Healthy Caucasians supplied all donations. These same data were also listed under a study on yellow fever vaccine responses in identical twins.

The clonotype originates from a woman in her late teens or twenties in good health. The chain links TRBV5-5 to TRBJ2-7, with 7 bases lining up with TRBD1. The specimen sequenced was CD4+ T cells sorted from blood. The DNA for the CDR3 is TGTGCCAGCAGCGAGATCCTGACAGGGCCCTACGAGCAGTACTTC. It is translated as CASSEILTGPYEQYF.